A selection of T cell receptor beta chains follows, all from one sample in a study of blood T cell repertoires in COVID-19. The table came from immunoSEQ multiplex PCR; TCRdb's copy has only in-frame clones and leaves some out. The sample yields 150,000 to 200,000 clones, 70% to 90% seen once. Source material: peripheral blood. Every receptor here comes from a man aged 50 to 59 with active or convalescent COVID-19. CDR3s include the opening cysteine and the closing phenylalanine or tryptophan. Fields, in order: clone size, J gene, D gene, V gene, CDR3 protein, CDR3 DNA. The D gene is left open where the match is weak. Where a row states a size, it is once, few, many or the class of an expanded clone; other rows omit it.

clone size: -; J gene: TRBJ1-1; D gene: -; V gene: TRBV4-1; CDR3 protein: CASSRLWTSHPEAFF; CDR3 DNA: TGCGCCAGCAGCCGCCTGTGGACATCTCATCCTGAAGCTTTCTTT
clone size: -; J gene: TRBJ2-3; D gene: TRBD2; V gene: TRBV16; CDR3 protein: CASSPRASGSTDTQYF; CDR3 DNA: TGTGCCAGCAGCCCCAGGGCTAGCGGGAGCACAGATACGCAGTATTTT
clone size: -; J gene: TRBJ1-6; D gene: TRBD1; V gene: TRBV30; CDR3 protein: CAWNGQGFNSPLHF; CDR3 DNA: TGTGCCTGGAACGGACAGGGGTTTAATTCACCCCTCCACTTT
clone size: -; J gene: TRBJ1-5; D gene: TRBD1; V gene: TRBV6-1; CDR3 protein: CASSELTGTQPQHF; CDR3 DNA: TGTGCCAGCAGTGAGTTGACAGGGACTCAGCCCCAGCATTTT
clone size: -; J gene: TRBJ2-2; D gene: -; V gene: TRBV6-5; CDR3 protein: CASSYSSGNTGELFF; CDR3 DNA: TGTGCCAGCAGTTACTCAAGCGGGAACACCGGGGAGCTGTTTTTT
clone size: -; J gene: TRBJ1-1; D gene: -; V gene: TRBV29-1; CDR3 protein: CSVETGTNTEAFF; CDR3 DNA: TGCAGCGTTGAAACAGGGACGAACACTGAAGCTTTCTTT
clone size: -; J gene: TRBJ1-2; D gene: -; V gene: TRBV14; CDR3 protein: CASSPDRIYGYTF; CDR3 DNA: TGTGCCAGCAGCCCAGACAGGATCTATGGCTACACCTTC
clone size: -; J gene: TRBJ2-1; D gene: TRBD1; V gene: TRBV13; CDR3 protein: CASSLALGQEQFF; CDR3 DNA: TGTGCCAGCAGCTTAGCGCTTGGACAGGAACAGTTCTTC
clone size: -; J gene: TRBJ1-1; D gene: TRBD1; V gene: TRBV5-1; CDR3 protein: CASSPWTGMSTEAFF; CDR3 DNA: TGCGCCAGCAGCCCATGGACAGGGATGAGCACTGAAGCTTTCTTT
clone size: -; J gene: TRBJ2-1; D gene: TRBD2; V gene: TRBV11-3; CDR3 protein: CASSQGRGGRDEQFF; CDR3 DNA: TGTGCCAGCAGCCAAGGTCGGGGGGGGCGAGATGAGCAGTTCTTC
clone size: -; J gene: TRBJ2-5; D gene: TRBD2; V gene: TRBV24-1; CDR3 protein: CATSDTRLAGVETQYF; CDR3 DNA: TGTGCCACCAGTGATACCCGGCTAGCGGGAGTAGAGACCCAGTACTTC
clone size: -; J gene: TRBJ1-6; D gene: TRBD1; V gene: TRBV5-1; CDR3 protein: CASSRDRGGNSPLHF; CDR3 DNA: TGCGCCAGCAGTAGGGACAGGGGAGGCAATTCACCCCTCCACTTT
clone size: once; J gene: TRBJ1-1; D gene: -; V gene: TRBV10-3; CDR3 protein: CAISVQVGGAEAFF; CDR3 DNA: TGTGCCATCAGTGTTCAGGTCGGGGGGGCTGAAGCTTTCTTT
clone size: -; J gene: TRBJ1-2; D gene: -; V gene: TRBV5-6; CDR3 protein: CASSLGPGSNYGYTF; CDR3 DNA: TGTGCCAGCAGCTTGGGGCCAGGGTCTAACTATGGCTACACCTTC
clone size: -; J gene: TRBJ1-5; D gene: TRBD1; V gene: TRBV7-9; CDR3 protein: CASSLGQRDQPQHF; CDR3 DNA: TGTGCCAGCAGCCTGGGACAGAGGGATCAGCCCCAGCATTTT
clone size: -; J gene: TRBJ2-6; D gene: -; V gene: TRBV4-1; CDR3 protein: CASSLTGTINSGANVLTF; CDR3 DNA: TGCGCCAGCAGCCTAACAGGGACTATAAATTCTGGGGCCAACGTCCTGACTTTC
clone size: -; J gene: TRBJ2-3; D gene: TRBD2; V gene: TRBV18; CDR3 protein: CASSPPGPLARTSTDTQYF; CDR3 DNA: TGTGCCAGCTCACCACCTGGCCCACTAGCCCGGACTAGCACGGATACGCAGTATTTT
clone size: -; J gene: TRBJ1-5; D gene: -; V gene: TRBV28; CDR3 protein: CASSLWWGLGNQPQHF; CDR3 DNA: TGTGCCAGCAGTTTATGGTGGGGCCTGGGGAATCAGCCCCAGCATTTT
clone size: -; J gene: TRBJ2-2; D gene: -; V gene: TRBV15; CDR3 protein: CATSLRQNTGELFF; CDR3 DNA: TGTGCCACCAGCCTACGACAAAACACCGGGGAGCTGTTTTTT
clone size: -; J gene: TRBJ2-3; D gene: -; V gene: TRBV9; CDR3 protein: CASSTKAGGTDTQYF; CDR3 DNA: TGTGCCAGCAGCACAAAGGCCGGGGGCACAGATACGCAGTATTTT
clone size: -; J gene: TRBJ2-5; D gene: TRBD2; V gene: TRBV5-4; CDR3 protein: CASSSGLAETQYF; CDR3 DNA: TGTGCCAGCAGTTCGGGACTAGCGGAGACCCAGTACTTC
clone size: -; J gene: TRBJ2-1; D gene: -; V gene: TRBV7-9; CDR3 protein: CASSLIRENEQFF; CDR3 DNA: TGTGCCAGCAGCTTAATTCGGGAGAATGAGCAGTTCTTC
clone size: -; J gene: TRBJ2-2; D gene: TRBD1; V gene: TRBV19; CDR3 protein: CATSGQGRTGELFF; CDR3 DNA: TGTGCCACCTCGGGACAGGGGAGAACCGGGGAGCTGTTTTTT
clone size: -; J gene: TRBJ2-7; D gene: -; V gene: TRBV10-1; CDR3 protein: CASSEGLSSYEQYF; CDR3 DNA: TGCGCCAGCAGTGAGGGGCTCTCCTCCTACGAGCAGTACTTC
clone size: -; J gene: TRBJ2-1; D gene: TRBD2; V gene: TRBV7-2; CDR3 protein: CASSFKRGGPSDEQFF; CDR3 DNA: TGTGCCAGCAGCTTTAAGCGGGGGGGCCCCTCGGATGAGCAGTTCTTC
clone size: few; J gene: TRBJ2-7; D gene: TRBD1; V gene: TRBV7-3; CDR3 protein: CASSPTGTGGSEQYF; CDR3 DNA: TGTGCCAGCAGCCCAACCGGGACAGGGGGTTCCGAGCAGTACTTC
clone size: -; J gene: TRBJ2-7; D gene: -; V gene: TRBV28; CDR3 protein: CASSKQGAFYEQYF; CDR3 DNA: TGTGCCAGCAGTAAACAGGGTGCTTTTTACGAGCAGTACTTC
clone size: -; J gene: TRBJ1-1; D gene: -; V gene: TRBV12-3/TRBV12-4; CDR3 protein: CASIWNTEAFF; CDR3 DNA: TGTGCCAGCATCTGGAACACTGAAGCTTTCTTT
clone size: -; J gene: TRBJ2-1; D gene: TRBD2; V gene: TRBV29-1; CDR3 protein: CSVERLAGGSSYNEQFF; CDR3 DNA: TGCAGCGTTGAGAGGCTAGCGGGGGGAAGCTCCTACAATGAGCAGTTCTTC
clone size: -; J gene: TRBJ1-3; D gene: -; V gene: TRBV19; CDR3 protein: CASSIASAGNTIYF; CDR3 DNA: TGTGCCAGTAGTATAGCTTCAGCTGGAAACACCATATATTTT
clone size: -; J gene: TRBJ2-7; D gene: TRBD2; V gene: TRBV10-3; CDR3 protein: CAISTLAGAPYEQYF; CDR3 DNA: TGTGCCATCAGCACACTAGCGGGAGCGCCCTACGAGCAGTACTTC
clone size: -; J gene: TRBJ1-3; D gene: -; V gene: TRBV30; CDR3 protein: CAWSQAKSGNTIYF; CDR3 DNA: TGTGCCTGGAGCCAAGCAAAATCCGGAAACACCATATATTTT
clone size: few; J gene: TRBJ1-5; D gene: -; V gene: TRBV6-5; CDR3 protein: CASSFSRAIQNQPQHF; CDR3 DNA: TGTGCCAGCAGTTTTTCGAGGGCTATACAGAATCAGCCCCAGCATTTT
clone size: few; J gene: TRBJ1-1; D gene: TRBD1; V gene: TRBV4-2; CDR3 protein: CASSQANRGDTEAFF; CDR3 DNA: TGTGCCAGCAGCCAAGCCAACAGGGGGGACACTGAAGCTTTCTTT
clone size: few; J gene: TRBJ1-1; D gene: TRBD1; V gene: TRBV28; CDR3 protein: CASRPQGLNTEAFF; CDR3 DNA: TGTGCCAGCAGACCACAGGGGCTGAACACTGAAGCTTTCTTT
clone size: -; J gene: TRBJ2-4; D gene: -; V gene: TRBV12-3/TRBV12-4; CDR3 protein: CASEREGLNIQYF; CDR3 DNA: TGTGCCAGCGAGAGGGAAGGACTGAACATTCAGTACTTC
clone size: -; J gene: TRBJ2-2; D gene: TRBD2; V gene: TRBV5-1; CDR3 protein: CASSLGGSGSGGELFF; CDR3 DNA: TGCGCCAGCAGCTTGGGAGGTAGCGGGAGCGGCGGGGAGCTGTTTTTT
clone size: -; J gene: TRBJ2-3; D gene: -; V gene: TRBV30; CDR3 protein: CAWSPQVNTQYF; CDR3 DNA: TGTGCCTGGAGCCCCCAGGTAAACACGCAGTATTTT
clone size: -; J gene: TRBJ2-1; D gene: TRBD2; V gene: TRBV2; CDR3 protein: CARDGGGATNEQFF; CDR3 DNA: TGTGCCAGGGACGGCGGGGGGGCTACAAATGAGCAGTTCTTC
clone size: -; J gene: TRBJ2-5; D gene: TRBD2; V gene: TRBV27; CDR3 protein: CASSYAGRILETQYF; CDR3 DNA: TGTGCCAGCAGTTATGCCGGGAGGATTCTTGAGACCCAGTACTTC
clone size: -; J gene: TRBJ1-3; D gene: -; V gene: TRBV4-1; CDR3 protein: CASSQVAVSGNTIYF; CDR3 DNA: TGCGCCAGCAGCCAAGTTGCGGTCTCTGGAAACACCATATATTTT
clone size: -; J gene: TRBJ2-2; D gene: -; V gene: TRBV6-5; CDR3 protein: CASSIHGPSTGELFF; CDR3 DNA: TGTGCCAGCAGTATCCACGGTCCGAGCACCGGGGAGCTGTTTTTT
clone size: -; J gene: TRBJ2-5; D gene: -; V gene: TRBV30; CDR3 protein: CAWGGDRLQETQYF; CDR3 DNA: TGTGCCTGGGGGGGGGACAGGCTACAAGAGACCCAGTACTTC